Listed below are T cell receptor beta chains from one sample, sequenced in a study of blood T cell repertoires in COVID-19. Assay used: immunoSEQ multiplex PCR; TCRdb lists only in-frame clones, some missing. Seen here are 200,000 to 250,000 clones, around 83% observed once, and the top ten hold approximately 13%. Source material: peripheral blood. Source of these receptors: a human donor in a cohort sampled during active COVID-19. Each CDR3 is given with its conserved first and last residue. A D gene is named only where the DNA matches it firmly. Clone sizes are given selectively: once, few, many, or a class where the clone is expanded.

>TRBD2|once|TRBJ2-7|TRBV15
CATSLTSGRAYEQYF
TGTGCCACCAGCCTGACCAGCGGGAGGGCCTACGAGCAGTACTTC
>TRBD2|NA|TRBJ2-1|TRBV6-6
CASSLPGLAPHEQFF
TGTGCCAGCAGTCTCCCGGGACTAGCCCCCCATGAGCAGTTCTTC
>NA|NA|TRBJ2-7|TRBV28
CASSPDELVYNF
TGTGCCAGCAGTCCAGACGAACTAGTATATAACTTC
>TRBD1|NA|TRBJ1-3|TRBV18
CASSHEPGQGPGNTIYF
TGTGCCAGCTCACACGAGCCTGGACAGGGACCTGGAAACACCATATATTTT
>TRBD1|NA|TRBJ1-4|TRBV27
CASSLGTGLEKLFF
TGTGCCAGCAGCTTGGGGACAGGACTTGAAAAACTGTTTTTT
>NA|NA|TRBJ1-5|TRBV5-8
CASSLMSYQPQHF
TGTGCCAGCAGCTTGATGTCGTATCAGCCCCAGCATTTT
>TRBD1|NA|TRBJ1-5|TRBV7-2
CASSLGRSGGPLRNQPQHF
TGTGCCAGCAGCTTAGGGCGCTCAGGGGGGCCTCTTCGCAATCAGCCCCAGCATTTT
>TRBD1|NA|TRBJ1-2|TRBV6-1
CASSEEAPGTGPRDYGYTF
TGTGCCAGCAGTGAAGAAGCTCCCGGGACAGGGCCTCGTGACTATGGCTACACCTTC
>TRBD1|NA|TRBJ1-1|TRBV6-5
CASSNQGAGTEAFF
TGTGCCAGCAGTAACCAGGGGGCGGGCACTGAAGCTTTCTTT
>NA|NA|TRBJ1-5|TRBV27
CASSLRGVAQPQHF
TGTGCCAGCAGCTTACGGGGAGTGGCTCAGCCCCAGCATTTT
>TRBD2|NA|TRBJ2-5|TRBV12-3/TRBV12-4
CASRLTSGRTQYF
TGTGCCAGCAGGTTGACTAGCGGGCGGACCCAGTACTTC
>NA|NA|TRBJ2-1|TRBV4-1
CASSHTGTNNEQFF
TGCGCCAGCAGCCATACAGGGACTAACAATGAGCAGTTCTTC
>NA|NA|TRBJ1-4|TRBV5-1
CASSLSPATNEKLFF
TGCGCCAGCAGCTTGTCACCAGCAACTAATGAAAAACTGTTTTTT
>TRBD1|NA|TRBJ1-3|TRBV9
CASSPTDRAGNTIYF
TGTGCCAGCAGCCCCACGGACAGGGCTGGAAACACCATATATTTT
>NA|NA|TRBJ2-1|TRBV7-2
CASSFQGEQFF
TGTGCCAGCAGCTTTCAGGGTGAGCAGTTCTTC
>NA|NA|TRBJ1-5|TRBV7-7
CASSLGENQPQHF
TGTGCCAGCAGCTTAGGAGAGAATCAGCCCCAGCATTTT
>TRBD2|NA|TRBJ2-3|TRBV5-1
CASSTVLAVTTDTQYF
TGCGCCAGCAGCACCGTACTAGCGGTCACCACAGATACGCAGTATTTT